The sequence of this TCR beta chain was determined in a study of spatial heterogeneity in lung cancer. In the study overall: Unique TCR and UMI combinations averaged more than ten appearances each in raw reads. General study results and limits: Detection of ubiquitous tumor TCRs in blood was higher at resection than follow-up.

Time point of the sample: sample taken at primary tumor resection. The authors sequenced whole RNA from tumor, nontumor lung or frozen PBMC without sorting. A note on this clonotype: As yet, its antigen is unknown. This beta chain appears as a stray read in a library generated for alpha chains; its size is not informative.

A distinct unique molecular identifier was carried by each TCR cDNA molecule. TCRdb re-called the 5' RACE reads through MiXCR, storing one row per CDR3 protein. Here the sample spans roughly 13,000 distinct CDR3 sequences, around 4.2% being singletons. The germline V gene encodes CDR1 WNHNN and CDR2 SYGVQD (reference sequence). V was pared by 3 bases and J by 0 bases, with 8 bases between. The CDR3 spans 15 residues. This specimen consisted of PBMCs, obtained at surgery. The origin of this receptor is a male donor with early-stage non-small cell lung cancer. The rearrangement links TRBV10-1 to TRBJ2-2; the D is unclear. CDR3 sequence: CASSDRPANTGELFF. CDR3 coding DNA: TGCGCCAGCAGTGACCGCCCCGCGAACACCGGGGAGCTGTTTTTT.